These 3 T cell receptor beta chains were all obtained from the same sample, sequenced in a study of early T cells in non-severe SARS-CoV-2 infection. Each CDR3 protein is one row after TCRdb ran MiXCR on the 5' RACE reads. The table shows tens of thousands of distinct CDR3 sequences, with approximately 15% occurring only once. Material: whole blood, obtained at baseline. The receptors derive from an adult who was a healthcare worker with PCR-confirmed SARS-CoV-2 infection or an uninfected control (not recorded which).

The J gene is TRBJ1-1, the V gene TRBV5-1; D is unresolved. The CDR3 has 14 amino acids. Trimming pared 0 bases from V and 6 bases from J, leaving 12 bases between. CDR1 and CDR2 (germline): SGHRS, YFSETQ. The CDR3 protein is CASSLAQTGAEAFF. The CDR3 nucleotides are TGCGCCAGCAGCTTGGCACAGACCGGGGCTGAAGCTTTCTTT.

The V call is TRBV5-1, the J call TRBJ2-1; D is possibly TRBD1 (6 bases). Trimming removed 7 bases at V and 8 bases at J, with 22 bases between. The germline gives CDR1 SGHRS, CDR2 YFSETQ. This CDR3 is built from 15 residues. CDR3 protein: CASGSDSLSGDEQFF. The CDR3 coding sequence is TGCGCCAGCGGCTCGGACAGCCTCTCCGGGGATGAGCAGTTCTTC.

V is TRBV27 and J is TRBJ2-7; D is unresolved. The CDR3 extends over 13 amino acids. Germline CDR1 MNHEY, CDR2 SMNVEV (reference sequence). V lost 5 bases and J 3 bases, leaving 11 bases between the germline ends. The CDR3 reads CASSPSWVYEQYF. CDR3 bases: TGTGCCAGCAGTCCCAGTTGGGTCTACGAGCAGTACTTC.